This is a list of T cell receptor beta chains from one sample in a study of multiple sclerosis patients with progressive multifocal leukoencephalopathy. Produced via immunoSEQ multiplex PCR; TCRdb's table is partial and in-frame only. The sample comprises more than 30,000 clones, about nine tenths of which are singletons, and approximately 5.2% rests with the top ten. The starting material was PBMCs, obtained from a patient treated with natalizumab. The receptors shown here come from a woman aged 40 to 50 with progressive multifocal leukoencephalopathy. Each CDR3 is given with its conserved first and last residue. The order of the fields is D gene, J gene, V gene, clone size, CDR3 protein, CDR3 DNA. D genes are given only for firm matches. Some rows have no size entry. The others give once, few or many, or a class for an expanded clone.

NA | TRBJ2-7 | TRBV29-1 | once | CSVRPGRGGEQYF | TGCAGCGTTAGGCCGGGCAGGGGAGGCGAGCAGTACTTC
NA | TRBJ1-5 | TRBV19 | NA | CASSIVTEANQPQHF | TGTGCCAGTAGTATAGTGACAGAAGCCAATCAGCCCCAGCATTTT
NA | TRBJ2-1 | TRBV6-4 | once | CASSDSPGQEQFF | TGTGCCAGCAGTGACTCACCCGGGCAGGAGCAGTTCTTC
NA | TRBJ2-1 | TRBV7-8 | NA | CASSSRVRAEGNEQFF | TGTGCCAGCAGCTCGCGCGTGCGGGCGGAGGGGAATGAGCAGTTCTTC
NA | TRBJ2-7 | TRBV7-9 | NA | CASSLLGGTYEQYF | TGTGCCAGCAGCTTACTTGGTGGAACCTACGAGCAGTACTTC
NA | TRBJ2-7 | TRBV5-1 | NA | CASSLGRVTYEQYF | TGCGCCAGCAGCTTGGGTAGAGTTACCTACGAGCAGTACTTC
NA | TRBJ1-5 | TRBV21-1 | NA | CASSGTGYWCNQPQHF | NA
TRBD1 | TRBJ2-5 | TRBV5-1 | NA | CASSLGQGQETQYF | TGCGCCAGCAGCCTCGGACAGGGTCAAGAGACCCAGTACTTC
TRBD1 | TRBJ2-5 | TRBV4-1 | NA | CASSQLWTGSKQETQYF | TGCGCCAGCAGCCAACTCTGGACAGGTAGTAAGCAAGAGACCCAGTACTTC
TRBD2 | TRBJ2-3 | TRBV7-2 | once | CASSLGRLGGGTDTQYF | TGTGCCAGCAGCTTAGGGCGCCTGGGGGGGGGCACAGATACGCAGTATTTT
NA | TRBJ2-3 | TRBV6-1 | NA | CATRQGTDTQYF | TGTGCCACCCGGCAGGGTACAGATACGCAGTATTTT
NA | TRBJ1-2 | TRBV2 | NA | CASSEFDIEGYTF | TGTGCCAGCAGTGAATTTGACATTGAGGGCTACACCTTC
TRBD1 | TRBJ1-1 | TRBV7-9 | once | CASRQTGERTEAFF | TGTGCCAGCAGACAGACAGGGGAGCGTACTGAAGCTTTCTTT
NA | TRBJ1-4 | TRBV11-2 | NA | CASSLESNEKLFF | TGTGCCAGCAGCTTAGAAAGTAATGAAAAACTGTTTTTT
NA | TRBJ1-1 | TRBV7-2 | NA | CASSPPRGTIRRAFF | TGTGCCAGCAGCCCCCCCCGGGGCACCATTAGGAGGGCTTTCTTT
NA | TRBJ2-7 | TRBV19 | once | CASSIGTVAYEQYF | TGTGCCAGTAGTATTGGGACCGTCGCCTACGAGCAGTACTTC
NA | TRBJ1-2 | TRBV30 | NA | CAWSSFNYGYTF | TGTGCCTGGAGTAGCTTTAACTATGGCTACACCTTC
NA | TRBJ2-7 | TRBV13 | NA | CASSLSSPAPEQYF | TGTGCCAGCAGCTTATCCTCCCCCGCCCCCGAGCAGTACTTC
TRBD2 | TRBJ2-5 | TRBV18 | NA | CASSLLPSGGETQYF | TGTGCCAGCTCACTCCTCCCTAGCGGGGGGGAGACCCAGTACTTC
NA | TRBJ1-2 | TRBV27 | NA | CASRSLGGDGYTF | TGTGCCAGCAGGTCCCTAGGGGGTGATGGCTACACCTTC
NA | TRBJ2-7 | TRBV19 | NA | CASSNLGGEQYF | TGTGCCAGTAGCAACCTGGGTGGCGAGCAGTACTTC
NA | TRBJ1-1 | TRBV7-9 | few | CASSFTGTNTEAFF | TGTGCCAGCAGCTTCACAGGGACGAACACTGAAGCTTTCTTT
NA | TRBJ1-1 | TRBV6-1 | NA | CASSELGSIGTPTEAFF | TGTGCCAGCAGTGAATTAGGGAGCATAGGGACCCCCACTGAAGCTTTCTTT
TRBD2 | TRBJ2-7 | TRBV10-2 | NA | CASRGLAGESYEQYF | TGCGCCAGCAGGGGACTAGCGGGAGAATCCTACGAGCAGTACTTC
TRBD1 | TRBJ2-1 | TRBV27 | NA | CASSLLGVTGGRRSYNEQFF | TGTGCCAGCAGTCTCCTCGGCGTGACAGGGGGTCGCCGCTCCTACAATGAGCAGTTCTTC
NA | TRBJ1-3 | TRBV19 | few | CASSTDSSGNTIYF | TGTGCCAGTAGTACGGACAGCTCTGGAAACACCATATATTTT
NA | TRBJ1-3 | TRBV6-5 | once | CACQGGQSSGNTIYF | TGTGCCTGCCAAGGAGGTCAGAGCTCTGGAAACACCATATATTTT
NA | TRBJ1-4 | TRBV7-2 | NA | CASSLASVNEKLFF | TGTGCCAGCAGCTTAGCATCGGTTAATGAAAAACTGTTTTTT
NA | TRBJ2-7 | TRBV6-1 | NA | CASRYYEQYF | TGTGCCAGCAGATACTACGAGCAGTACTTC
NA | TRBJ2-1 | TRBV9 | NA | CASSSSYSSYNEQFF | TGTGCCAGCAGCTCAAGTTACAGCTCCTACAATGAGCAGTTCTTC
NA | TRBJ1-3 | TRBV4-2 | NA | CASSQEGPVGTGKDTIYF | TGTGCCAGCAGCCAAGAAGGTCCTGTCGGGACGGGTAAAGACACCATATATTTT
TRBD1 | TRBJ1-4 | TRBV4-1 | NA | CASSLRTGGGGTNEKLFF | TGCGCCAGCAGCCTACGGACAGGGGGCGGTGGAACTAATGAAAAACTGTTTTTT
NA | TRBJ2-7 | TRBV21-1 | NA | CASSAQGGLAGPDGEQYF | TGTGCCAGCAGCGCCCAAGGGGGACTAGCGGGACCCGACGGCGAGCAGTACTTC
NA | TRBJ1-1 | TRBV5-5 | NA | CASSLLQGIEAFF | TGTGCCAGCAGCTTGTTACAGGGAATAGAAGCTTTCTTT
NA | TRBJ2-7 | TRBV29-1 | NA | CSVVRDSYEQYF | TGCAGCGTAGTCAGGGACTCCTACGAGCAGTACTTC
NA | TRBJ1-3 | TRBV7-9 | once | CASSLFSGTLTKDENTIYF | TGTGCCAGCAGCTTGTTTAGTGGGACGTTGACAAAAGATGAAAACACCATATATTTT
TRBD1 | TRBJ1-4 | TRBV5-4 | NA | CASSRDRADEKLFF | TGTGCCAGCAGCCGGGACAGGGCGGATGAAAAACTGTTTTTT
TRBD1 | TRBJ1-1 | TRBV14 | NA | CASSWTGGNTEAFF | TGTGCCAGCAGCTGGACAGGGGGAAACACTGAAGCTTTCTTT
NA | TRBJ2-1 | TRBV6-5 | NA | CASSLRGSYNEQFF | TGTGCCAGCAGTTTGAGGGGCTCCTACAATGAGCAGTTCTTC
NA | TRBJ1-1 | TRBV27 | NA | CASSSNVGRINTEAFF | TGTGCCAGCAGTTCCAACGTTGGGCGGATCAACACTGAAGCTTTCTTT
NA | TRBJ2-7 | TRBV4-3 | once | CASSPDRNYEQYF | TGCGCCAGCAGCCCCGACAGGAACTACGAGCAGTACTTC
NA | TRBJ1-1 | TRBV28 | NA | CASSPGDLRSGAFF | TGTGCCAGCAGCCCGGGGGACCTAAGAAGCGGAGCTTTCTTT
TRBD2 | TRBJ2-7 | TRBV11-3 | NA | CASSRSGGAYEQYF | TGTGCCAGCAGCCGTTCGGGGGGGGCCTACGAGCAGTACTTC
NA | TRBJ2-7 | TRBV7-2 | NA | CASSLTGMSYEQYF | TGTGCCAGCAGCTTAACAGGGATGTCGTACGAGCAGTACTTC
NA | TRBJ2-3 | TRBV7-2 | NA | CASSLGSVADTQYF | TGTGCCAGCAGCTTAGGGTCAGTTGCAGATACGCAGTATTTT
TRBD1 | TRBJ2-7 | TRBV6-5 | NA | CASSSPGQVPYEQYF | TGTGCCAGCAGTTCCCCGGGACAGGTCCCCTACGAGCAGTACTTC
TRBD2 | TRBJ2-7 | TRBV7-8 | NA | CASSLVGLAVTYEQYF | TGTGCCAGCAGCTTAGTGGGGCTAGCGGTAACCTACGAGCAGTACTTC
NA | TRBJ2-5 | TRBV1 | NA | CTSSPQGETQYF | TGCACCAGCAGCCCACAAGGTGAGACCCAGTACTTC
NA | TRBJ2-7 | TRBV13 | NA | CASSPVEGDSYEQYF | TGTGCCAGCAGCCCCGTGGAGGGGGATTCCTACGAGCAGTACTTC
NA | TRBJ2-2 | TRBV4-2 | NA | CASRQGNTGELFF | TGTGCCAGCAGACAGGGGAACACCGGGGAGCTGTTTTTT